These 7 T cell receptor beta chains were all obtained from the same sample, sequenced in a study of blood T cell repertoires in COVID-19 (dated by TCRdb to the early 2020s). Libraries were prepared through the immunoSEQ multiplex PCR assay. TCRdb's version of the immuneACCESS table is confined to in-frame rearrangements and falls short of the full clone set. An unresolved V gene accounts for under half of the shortfall where checked; the remainder is of unknown origin. In all, the sample holds 37,000 or so clones, and around 90% of those were seen once. The top ten hold roughly 6.2% of the sample. The sequencing sample was made of peripheral blood. These receptors all come from a human donor in a cohort sampled during active COVID-19.

The table lists this clone with a count of one. This chain uses TRBV3-1 (or the pseudogene TRBV3-2) with TRBJ2-7; 10 bases fit TRBD1. Trimming took 3 bases from V and 4 from J; bases not matched to a gene: 12. The CDR3 spans 17 residues. The V gene's germline CDR1 is LGHDT and CDR2 YNNKEL (reference sequence). The CDR3 DNA reads TGTGCCAGCAGCCACACCTTTGGACAGGGGGTACGGTACGAGCAGTACTTC. This encodes CASSHTFGQGVRYEQYF.

V is TRBV7-2 and J is TRBJ1-4; D gene unclear. Trimming removed 5 bases at V and 11 bases at J, with 12 bases between. The CDR3 is 12 residues long. The germline CDR1 and CDR2 sequences are SGHTA and FQGNSA. The CDR3 nucleotides are TGTGCCAGCAGCGAGACCTCGGGGAAACTGTTTTTT. Translation: CASSETSGKLFF.

The CDR3, as DNA: TGTGCCAGCAGCCGTCCGACCCTAAGCGGGAGTAACTACGAGCAGTACTTC. It yields the protein CASSRPTLSGSNYEQYF. This chain uses TRBV3-1 (or the pseudogene TRBV3-2) with TRBJ2-7; 8 bases line up with TRBD2. The V and J ends lost 4 bases and 3 bases, in that order; junction bases with no gene match: 14. This CDR3 is 17 amino acids long. CDR1 LGHDT and CDR2 YNNKEL come from the germline V gene (reference sequence).

The genes are TRBV10-3 and TRBJ1-2; 10 bases fit TRBD1. In germline, CDR1 is ENHRY, CDR2 SYGVKD. The CDR3 sequence is 15 residues long. J gave up 0 bases and V 4 bases, and 2 bases lay outside the gene matches. The CDR3 region is CAISGGQGANYGYTF. DNA of the CDR3: TGTGCCATCAGTGGCGGACAGGGGGCTAACTATGGCTACACCTTC.

V usage is TRBV19 and J usage is TRBJ2-7; D is possibly TRBD1 (6 bases). The V end lost 5 bases, the J end lost 7 bases, and 15 bases lay between the germline ends. CDR1 and CDR2 from the germline V gene are LNHDA and SQIVND (reference sequence). This CDR3 comprises 13 residues. CDR3 coding DNA: TGTGCCAGTAGTGCCTGGGGACAACCTGAGCAGTACTTC. Residues: CASSAWGQPEQYF.

V and J are TRBV6-5 and TRBJ2-5, with D maybe TRBD1 (6 bases). Trimming left V 2 bases short and J 5 bases short, with 12 bases between. Germline V gene lookup returns CDR1 MNHEY and CDR2 SVGAGI. This CDR3 comprises 14 residues. CDR3: CASSYGGPPETQYF. In DNA form, the CDR3 reads TGTGCCAGCAGTTACGGGGGCCCCCCGGAGACCCAGTACTTC.

The chain links TRBV30 to TRBJ2-3, with D unresolved. This CDR3 has 11 residues. Trimming took 5 bases from V and 5 from J, leaving 8 bases between them. CDR1 is GTSNPN, CDR2 SVGIG, per germline (reference sequence). Written as DNA, the CDR3 is TGTGCCTGGGGTGAGAGAGATACGCAGTATTTT. This encodes CAWGERDTQYF.